What follows are 32 T cell receptor beta chains derived from one specimen sequenced in a study of T cells expressing NK-cell markers (TCRdb year 2020). Library preparation was by 5' RACE. Instrument on record: Illumina HiSeq 2000. The reads underwent TCRdb reprocessing, giving one record for each CDR3 protein sequence and no DNA. This sample's records show 300,000 to 500,000 distinct CDR3 sequences. The ten largest clonotypes hold over 8.5% of the sample. Sequenced material: blood T cells: a sorted CD56 or NKG2C T cell subset, CD4+ or CD8+ T cells, or bulk PBMC T cells (not recorded which). The receptor set was obtained from a woman aged 45-65 years in good health. Donor details come from another sample of the same person, matched by shared clones.

The V call is TRBV12-3 or TRBV12-4, the J call TRBJ2-1; absent DNA, TCRdb's TRBD2 call cannot be checked. The CDR3 loop spans 15 amino acids. CDR3 region: CASSFGTLSYNEQFF.

J is TRBJ2-2 and V is TRBV12-3 or TRBV12-4; TCRdb's assignment of TRBD2 cannot be checked, as there is no DNA. The CDR3 spans 17 residues. The chain's CDR3 is CASSSLRRAGGIGELFF.

The chain's CDR3 is CSASLRDPYEQYF. The chain is built from TRBV20-1 and TRBJ2-7; TCRdb's assignment of TRBD1 cannot be checked, as there is no DNA. Germline V gene sequence: CDR1 DFQATT, CDR2 SNEGSKA (reference sequence). This CDR3 is built from 13 residues.

The CDR3: CASSVPSTYEQYF. The chain is built from TRBV25-1 and TRBJ2-7; there is no DNA to check the TCRdb D call of TRBD2. The CDR3 runs 13 residues. Germline lookup yields CDR1 MGHDK and CDR2 SYGVNS.

The chain has TRBV20-1 and TRBJ2-2; TCRdb gives TRBD2 as the D gene, but with no DNA this cannot be confirmed. CDR3 size: 16 residues. The germline gives CDR1 DFQATT, CDR2 SNEGSKA (reference sequence). This CDR3 is CSASKLAGAVTGELFF.

The CDR3 protein is CASSPETSLDTQYF. The rearrangement joins TRBV7-9 to TRBJ2-3; as DNA is missing, the TRBD2 call by TCRdb cannot be tested. This CDR3 is built from 14 residues. The germline V gene has CDR1 SEHNR and CDR2 FQNEAQ (reference sequence).

The V gene is TRBV29-1, the J gene TRBJ2-1; TCRdb picks TRBD2, but there is no DNA to check that call. The CDR3 sequence is 16 residues long. The germline V gene has CDR1 SQVTM and CDR2 ANQGSEA. The CDR3 loop is CSVEDLTSGGNNEQFF.

This chain uses TRBV2 with TRBJ2-5; TCRdb's D gene call, TRBD2, goes unchecked for lack of DNA. Germline CDR1 reads SNHLY; CDR2 reads FYNNEI. The CDR3 is made up of 16 amino acids. CDR3 sequence reads: CASSEGETSAVETQYF.

The chain recombines TRBV27 with TRBJ2-5. The length of the CDR3 is 13 residues. Germline V gene lookup returns CDR1 MNHEY and CDR2 SMNVEV (reference sequence). CDR3 sequence reads: CASSLEQRETQYF.

The chain employs TRBV4-1 and TRBJ2-2; TCRdb selects TRBD1, and the lack of DNA leaves this call unchecked. CDR3 length: 14 residues. Germline V gene lookup returns CDR1 MGHRA and CDR2 YSYEKL. This CDR3 is CASSRDRGIGELFF.

The gene calls are TRBV12-3 or TRBV12-4 and TRBJ2-1; TCRdb names TRBD1, which stays unverified in the absence of DNA. The CDR3 length is 18 residues. CDR3 sequence: CASSNPTGGGFSYNEQFF.

The rearrangement joins TRBV7-9 to TRBJ2-6; TCRdb gives TRBD1 as the D gene, but with no DNA this cannot be confirmed. Germline loops: CDR1 SEHNR, CDR2 FQNEAQ (reference sequence). The length of the CDR3 is 16 residues. The CDR3 region is CASSLDWGSGANVLTF. Looking up the rest from reference TRBV7-9 and TRBJ2-6 gives the full variable domain: DTGVSQNPRHKITKRGQNVTFRCDPISEHNRLYWYRQTLGQGPEFLTYFQNEAQLEKSRLLSDRFSAERPKGSFSTLEIQRTEQGDSAMYLCASSLDWGSGANVLTFGAGSRLTVL.

The chain recombines TRBV7-9 with TRBJ2-2; TCRdb indicates TRBD1, and absent DNA this call remains unverified. In germline, CDR1 is SEHNR, CDR2 FQNEAQ (reference sequence). The CDR3 consists of 18 residues. CDR3 sequence reads: CASSLGLGGTASTGELFF.

This chain joins TRBV5-4 and TRBJ2-5; TCRdb proposes TRBD2, but this gene call is untestable without DNA. This CDR3 is 13 amino acids long. In germline, CDR1 is SGHNT, CDR2 YYREEE (reference sequence). The CDR3 spells CAIAGNPQETQYF.

CDR3 amino acids: CASRTTGKSGTGELFF. This chain links TRBV6-6 with TRBJ2-2. Per germline, CDR1 MNHNY and CDR2 SVGAGI (reference sequence). This CDR3 region has 16 residues.

The chain recombines TRBV7-9 with TRBJ2-5; TCRdb reports TRBD2, a call that lacks DNA to check it against. The V gene's germline CDR1 is SEHNR and CDR2 FQNEAQ (reference sequence). CDR3 size: 14 residues. The CDR3 is CASSLTAGGETQYF.

The V and J genes are TRBV12-3 or TRBV12-4 and TRBJ2-5; TCRdb names TRBD2, which stays unverified in the absence of DNA. The CDR3 is 17 residues long. This CDR3 is CASSRLRLAGMVGTQYF.

V gene TRBV15 combines with J gene TRBJ2-2. In germline, CDR1 is LNHNV, CDR2 YYDKDF (reference sequence). This CDR3 contains 14 residues. The CDR3 loop is CATSRDNPRGELFF.

This chain links TRBV20-1 with TRBJ2-5; with no DNA, the TCRdb D assignment of TRBD2 cannot be verified. Germline CDR1 is DFQATT and CDR2 is SNEGSKA (reference sequence). This CDR3 region has 15 residues. The CDR3 loop reads CSASPWRAPGETQYF.

This chain joins TRBV11-2 and TRBJ2-1; TCRdb reports TRBD1, a call that lacks DNA to check it against. The germline V gene has CDR1 SGHAT and CDR2 FQNNGV. CDR3 length: 16 amino acids. The CDR3 here is CASSLGQTRSYNEQFF.

CDR3 residues: CASSLEDGKNTGELFF. J is TRBJ2-2 and V is TRBV5-1. CDR3 length equals 16 residues. The germline V gene encodes CDR1 SGHRS and CDR2 YFSETQ.

The rearrangement uses TRBV7-9 and TRBJ2-5; TCRdb proposes TRBD1, but this gene call is untestable without DNA. Germline lookup yields CDR1 SEHNR and CDR2 FQNEAQ (reference sequence). The CDR3 is made up of 15 amino acids. The CDR3: CASSPTGSSQETQYF.

The V and J genes are TRBV7-6 and TRBJ2-1; the D call from TCRdb, TRBD2, cannot be confirmed without DNA. Germline-derived CDR1 and CDR2 are SGHVS and FNYEAQ. The CDR3 totals 18 residues. The CDR3 spells CASSFGTSGRGTIYEQFF.

The rearrangement links TRBV5-1 to TRBJ2-5; TCRdb outputs TRBD2, but without DNA this stays unchecked. CDR1 and CDR2 (germline): SGHRS, YFSETQ. The CDR3 runs 17 residues. CDR3 amino acids: CASSLAGASGGQETQYF.

The chain links TRBV20-1 to TRBJ2-3; the D call from TCRdb, TRBD2, cannot be confirmed without DNA. Germline V CDR1 and CDR2: DFQATT, SNEGSKA (reference sequence). CDR3 length: 11 residues. This CDR3 reads CSAIAGGGQYF.

V is TRBV6-5 and J is TRBJ2-2. Germline V gene lookup returns CDR1 MNHEY and CDR2 SVGAGI. This CDR3 region has 13 residues. The CDR3 reads CASSPSMAGELFF.

The rearrangement uses TRBV11-2 and TRBJ1-2; the TCRdb D gene call, TRBD1, has no DNA to confirm it. CDR1 and CDR2 (germline): SGHAT, FQNNGV. The CDR3 has 14 amino acids. The CDR3 protein is CASRRTGNNYGYTF.

This rearrangement joins TRBV29-1 to TRBJ2-2. The germline CDR1 and CDR2 sequences are SQVTM and ANQGSEA. CDR3 length equals 15 residues. The CDR3 region is CSVVTEWGNTGELFF.

This chain connects TRBV12-3 or TRBV12-4 to TRBJ1-2. This CDR3 region has 16 residues. The CDR3 protein is CASSLGASTHLYGYTF.

V usage is TRBV5-5 and J usage is TRBJ2-1; lacking DNA, the TRBD2 call made by TCRdb goes unchecked. Looked up from germline, CDR1 is SGHKS and CDR2 is YYEKEE (reference sequence). CDR3 size: 17 residues. This CDR3 is CASSWGAGTSGYNEQFF.

The chain recombines TRBV4-2 with TRBJ2-7; TCRdb's D call of TRBD1 is untestable without DNA. The CDR3 extends over 16 amino acids. Germline V gene data show CDR1 as LGHNA and CDR2 as YNFKEQ. CDR3 amino acids: CASSQDGGLSSYEQYF.

The chain couples TRBV6-1 to TRBJ2-5; TCRdb's D gene call, TRBD2, goes unchecked for lack of DNA. The length of the CDR3 is 14 residues. Germline lookup yields CDR1 MNHNS and CDR2 SASEGT. CDR3 amino acids: CASSEAGVRQTQYF.